This TCR beta chain appears in the sequencing data of a study of CD8 T cells in ankylosing spondylitis (dated by TCRdb to the late 2010s). General notes on the study: The study profiled T cell receptor beta repertoires in healthy donors and ankylosing spondylitis patients to find disease-linked TCR variants. Peripheral blood was sampled, and synovial fluid was additionally collected from ankylosing spondylitis patients. The whole study cohort included about a hundred healthy donors and about two dozen ankylosing spondylitis patients.

At the junction V is shortened by 0 bases and J by 6 bases, with 9 bases in between. The CDR3, from cysteine to phenylalanine, totals 14 residues. Kept here is only the CDR3 DNA, which spans 42 bases and is read in frame from base 1. CDR1 and CDR2, per the germline V gene, are MNHEY and SVGAGI. This clonotype was observed many times. There is no known antigen for this receptor. Base-call qualities are not available, and no considerably larger clone is one nucleotide away. The instrument given in TCRdb is Illumina HiSeq 2500. Quantitative 5'-RACE with molecular barcodes was used to prepare TCR beta libraries. For the original study's pipeline: Disease-linked TCR variants were identified with a new computational method built on a probabilistic model of VDJ rearrangement. TCRdb's own reprocessing of the public reads used fastp at Q25 and MiXCR and kept productive beta chains. Rows with a matching CDR3 protein are joined into one entry that keeps the most common DNA and genes. V and J calls and clone size were set by TCRdb, not the authors. The sample table shows approximately 250,000 distinct CDR3 sequences, and over 9.5% are seen once. Clones ranked in the top ten supply about 2.8% of the sample.

Findings and caveats that apply to the study as a whole: Some motif variants had previously been reported in the synovial fluid and blood of reactive arthritis patients, which suggests shared mechanisms of disease initiation. Blood from ankylosing spondylitis patients appeared to be characterized by a TCR beta motif composed of about eight highly homologous amino acid variants. According to the report, matched synovial fluid samples from ankylosing spondylitis patients were significantly enriched for the disease-linked clones. The disease-linked clones showed a CD8+ phenotype and occurred at relatively low frequencies in peripheral blood.

The TCR comes from a male donor with ankylosing spondylitis or in good health (not recorded which). The sequencing input was blood, either unsorted or a sorted T cell fraction (not recorded which). The chain is made from TRBV6-5 and TRBJ1-5; a confident D gene designation cannot be given. Here is the DNA: TGTGCCAGCAGTTACTCCGAAAGTGGTCAGCCCCAGCATTTT. This gives the protein CASSYSESGQPQHF.